One sample yielded the 31 T cell receptor beta chains listed below, sequenced in a study of control samples from healthy donors and cancer patients. The repertoire was sequenced with immunoSEQ multiplex PCR; TCRdb's copy has only in-frame clones and lacks some. The sample contains under 70,000 clones, over 75% of which appear only once. The sequencing sample was made of blood. The receptor source for this set is a man in his forties or fifties in good health.

This rearrangement joins TRBV6-2 or TRBV6-3 to TRBJ2-1, with no clear D. V was clipped by 0 bases and J by 1 base, with 4 bases between them. The CDR3 is 14 amino acids. CDR1 is MNHEY and CDR2 is SVGEGT in the germline V gene. CDR3 sequence: CASSYSPSYNEQFF. The CDR3 DNA is TGTGCCAGCAGTTACTCGCCTTCCTACAATGAGCAGTTCTTC.

The V call is TRBV3-1 (or the pseudogene TRBV3-2), the J call TRBJ2-5; 14 nucleotides line up with TRBD2. Germline values: CDR1 LGHDT, CDR2 YNNKEL (reference sequence). Germline trimming cut 4 bases from V and 4 bases from J; bases unmatched to any gene: 8. This CDR3 is 17 amino acids long. CDR3 in amino acids: CASSPRLAGGTGETQYF. DNA for the CDR3: TGTGCCAGCAGCCCCCGACTAGCGGGAGGGACAGGAGAGACCCAGTACTTC.

In this sample, this clone turned up once. V gene TRBV2 combines with J gene TRBJ2-5, with D perhaps assigned TRBD1 or TRBD2 (5 bases each). V was pared by 4 bases and J by 5 bases, with 20 bases between. Germline-derived CDR1 and CDR2 are SNHLY and FYNNEI. CDR3 length: 16 amino acids. The CDR3: CASSAFSGTTGETQYF. As DNA, the CDR3 is TGTGCCAGCAGTGCCTTCTCCGGGACCACGGGGGAGACCCAGTACTTC.

The chain joins TRBV28 to TRBJ2-7, with no clear D. Between the trimmed V and J ends, which lost 5 bases and 7 bases, there was a span of 15 bases. Germline assignment: CDR1 MDHEN and CDR2 SYDVKM. This CDR3 comprises 13 residues. CDR3 in amino acids: CASSPSRMREQYF. The DNA of the CDR3 is TGTGCCAGCAGTCCCTCCCGAATGAGGGAGCAGTACTTC. Using reference TRBV28 and TRBJ2-7 for the parts outside the CDR3, the full variable domain is DVKVTQSSRYLVKRTGEKVFLECVQDMDHENMFWYRQDPGLGLRLIYFSYDVKMKEKGDIPEGYSVSREKKERFSLILESASTNQTSMYLCASSPSRMREQYFGPGTRLTVT.

This clone has a single count. The J gene is TRBJ1-4, the V gene TRBV27, with D tentatively TRBD1 (5 bases). CDR1 and CDR2 (germline): MNHEY, SMNVEV (reference sequence). The V end lost 6 bases, the J end lost 7 bases, and 18 bases lay between the germline ends. CDR3 size: 15 residues. For the CDR3, the DNA is TGTGCCAGCAGGCCCGACTCAGGGCCTGGTGAAAAACTGTTTTTT. This translates into CASRPDSGPGEKLFF.

This clone was observed once. J is TRBJ1-2 and V is TRBV5-1; TRBD1 aligns across 8 bases. Germline V gene lookup returns CDR1 SGHRS and CDR2 YFSETQ. Trimming cost V 0 bases and J 8 bases; bases outside gene matches: 9. The CDR3 runs 15 residues. The CDR3 here is CASSLGQGAKQGYTF. The DNA for the CDR3 is TGCGCCAGCAGCTTGGGGCAGGGGGCAAAACAGGGCTACACCTTC. Looking up the rest from reference TRBV5-1 and TRBJ1-2 gives the full variable domain: KAGVTQTPRYLIKTRGQQVTLSCSPISGHRSVSWYQQTPGQGLQFLFEYFSETQRNKGNFPGRFSGRQFSNSRSEMNVSTLELGDSALYLCASSLGQGAKQGYTFGSGTRLTVV.

This chain uses TRBV4-3 with TRBJ1-5, with D hard to call. The CDR3 covers 14 residues. Germline CDR1 reads LGHNA; CDR2 reads YSLEER. The ends were cut back, 1 base at V and 5 bases at J, with 9 bases in the middle. The CDR3 sequence: CASSQVNDYQPQHF. In nucleotides, the CDR3 is TGCGCCAGCAGCCAAGTTAATGACTATCAGCCCCAGCATTTT.

The chain couples TRBV25-1 to TRBJ2-2, with 7 bases fitting TRBD1. The CDR3 loop spans 12 amino acids. Trimming cost V 5 bases and J 8 bases; bases outside gene matches: 2. Germline-derived CDR1 and CDR2 are MGHDK and SYGVNS. CDR3 loop: CASSKDRGELFF. The DNA of the CDR3 is TGTGCCAGCAGTAAGGACAGGGGGGAGCTGTTTTTT.

The rearrangement links TRBV28 to TRBJ1-2, with a possible D match to TRBD1 (6 bases). The V gene's germline CDR1 is MDHEN and CDR2 SYDVKM. V gave up 9 bases and J gave up 7 bases, with 15 bases separating them. The CDR3 length is 12 residues. CDR3 nucleotides: TGTGCCAGTGGGGGTGGGGGCCCTGGCTACACCTTC. It specifies CASGGGGPGYTF.

This clone turned up a few times. The genes are TRBV12-3 or TRBV12-4 and TRBJ1-4; TRBD1 is a possible D gene (5 bases). CDR3 length equals 13 residues. Trimming took 3 bases from V and 5 from J, leaving 7 bases between them. CDR3 bases: TGTGCCAGCAGTTTGGAGGGGAATGAAAAACTGTTTTTT. Translation gives CASSLEGNEKLFF.

V gene TRBV7-9 combines with J gene TRBJ2-1; D possibly uses TRBD1 or TRBD2 (6 bases each). Germline V gene data show CDR1 as SEHNR and CDR2 as FQNEAQ (reference sequence). The CDR3 loop spans 17 amino acids. V lost 5 bases and J 3 bases, leaving 20 bases between the germline ends. CDR3 sequence reads: CASSGRGRGSDYNEQFF. CDR3 coding DNA: TGTGCCAGCAGCGGGCGGGGAAGGGGGTCCGACTACAATGAGCAGTTCTTC.

This chain links TRBV19 with TRBJ2-6; D gene unclear. Trimming cost V 4 bases and J 0 bases, with 10 bases left between them. The CDR3 has 16 residues. Germline CDR1 LNHDA, CDR2 SQIVND (reference sequence). CDR3 sequence (DNA): TGTGCCAGTAGTACGCTTCAAGCCTCTGGGGCCAACGTCCTGACTTTC. Translation gives CASSTLQASGANVLTF.

The table lists this clone with a count of one. This chain connects TRBV11-3 to TRBJ2-1, with D perhaps TRBD2 (5 bases). V was shortened by 3 bases and J by 5 bases, with 11 bases between the two germline ends. The CDR3 contains 14 residues. Looked up from germline, CDR1 is SGHNT and CDR2 is YENEEA. The chain's CDR3 is CASSFIGLDNEQFF. Here the CDR3 DNA reads TGTGCCAGCAGCTTTATAGGACTTGACAATGAGCAGTTCTTC.

The V call is TRBV11-2, the J call TRBJ2-5; D is unresolved. Germline V lookup: CDR1 SGHAT, CDR2 FQNNGV. V was trimmed by 2 bases and J by 4 bases, leaving 23 bases between them. CDR3 size: 18 residues. The CDR3 sequence: CASSLKSRSEWARETQYF. The CDR3 DNA reads TGTGCCAGCAGCTTAAAATCCAGGTCGGAATGGGCGAGAGAGACCCAGTACTTC.

The CDR3 bases are TGCAGTGCTAGTTTTCTGAGGTTAAGGGGGGTGAACACTGAAGCTTTCTTT. It specifies CSASFLRLRGVNTEAFF. The chain links TRBV20-1 to TRBJ1-1; D possibly corresponds to TRBD1 (6 bases). The V end lost 3 bases, the J end lost 0 bases, and 20 bases lay between the germline ends. Germline V gene sequence: CDR1 DFQATT, CDR2 SNEGSKA (reference sequence). The CDR3 has 17 residues.

The rearrangement uses TRBV5-4 and TRBJ2-7; D might be TRBD2 (5 bases). Per the germline V gene, CDR1 is SGHNT and CDR2 is YYREEE (reference sequence). With 4 bases removed from V and 5 bases from J, the gap between germline ends came to 16 bases. CDR3 length: 14 amino acids. CDR3 in amino acids: CASSPSERVHEQYF. The CDR3 nucleotides read TGTGCCAGCAGCCCCAGCGAGAGGGTCCACGAGCAGTACTTC.

This chain connects TRBV10-3 to TRBJ1-5, with D possibly being TRBD1 (6 bases). The germline gives CDR1 ENHRY, CDR2 SYGVKD. V lost 0 bases and J lost 4, with 7 bases in between. The CDR3 extends over 14 amino acids. The CDR3 protein is CAISESTGNQPQHF. The DNA of the CDR3 is TGTGCCATCAGTGAGTCTACAGGGAATCAGCCCCAGCATTTT.

Here the CDR3 DNA reads TGTGCCAGCAGGGCCCTGGACAGGGATTACGAGCAGTACTTC. It specifies CASRALDRDYEQYF. The chain joins TRBV6-5 to TRBJ2-7; 8 positions agree with TRBD1. The CDR3 extends over 14 amino acids. Germline V gives CDR1 MNHEY, CDR2 SVGAGI. Trimming at V came to 6 bases and at J to 4 bases, leaving 8 bases not matched to a gene.

The chain combines TRBV24-1 with TRBJ2-1, with 12 bases that match TRBD2. Germline V CDR1 and CDR2: KGHDR, SFDVKD. The V gene end was trimmed by 5 bases and the J gene end by 7 bases; junction bases not matched to a gene: 11. The CDR3 is 17 residues long. For the CDR3, the DNA is TGTGCCACCAGTGGGGGGACTAGCGGGTTGATGGGGAATGAGCAGTTCTTC. It codes for CATSGGTSGLMGNEQFF.

This chain connects TRBV19 to TRBJ2-1; 9 bases are shared with TRBD2. CDR1 is LNHDA and CDR2 is SQIVND in the germline V gene (reference sequence). The CDR3 spans 19 residues. J gave up 0 bases and V 2 bases, and 11 bases lay outside the gene matches. Here the CDR3 DNA reads TGTGCCAGTAGTATAATACTAGCGGGCCCTCCATTCTCCTACAATGAGCAGTTCTTC. This encodes CASSIILAGPPFSYNEQFF.

The V and J genes are TRBV5-1 and TRBJ1-2, with 7 bases that match TRBD1. The V gene end was trimmed by 4 bases and the J gene end by 8 bases; junction bases not matched to a gene: 17. Germline lookup yields CDR1 SGHRS and CDR2 YFSETQ. The CDR3 runs 16 residues. DNA for the CDR3: TGCGCCAGCAGCCCCCCAGAGCGACAGGGATATGGAGGCTACACCTTC. As protein: CASSPPERQGYGGYTF.

The chain links TRBV15 to TRBJ2-5; 11 bases align to TRBD2. V shed 0 bases, J shed 1 base, and the junction held 7 bases outside the gene matches. The CDR3 is 18 residues long. Per the germline V gene, CDR1 is LNHNV and CDR2 is YYDKDF (reference sequence). The CDR3 DNA follows: TGTGCCACCAGCAGAGATCTAGGAACTAGCGGGAGCCAAGAGACCCAGTACTTC. This encodes CATSRDLGTSGSQETQYF.

The chain links TRBV18 to TRBJ2-2; the match to TRBD2 covers 7 bases. V shed 4 bases, J shed 1 base, and the junction held 3 bases outside the gene matches. The CDR3 is made up of 15 amino acids. CDR1 and CDR2 (germline): KGHSH, LQKENI. The CDR3: CASSLSGMNTGELFF. Here the CDR3 DNA reads TGTGCCAGCTCACTAAGCGGGATGAACACCGGGGAGCTGTTTTTT.

J is TRBJ1-5 and V is TRBV12-3 or TRBV12-4; D is unclear. This CDR3 spans 13 amino acids. V shed 3 bases and J shed 7 bases, with 10 bases lying between them. The CDR3 region is CASSLTKEQPQHF. The DNA for the CDR3 is TGTGCCAGCAGTTTGACCAAAGAGCAGCCCCAGCATTTT.

V and J are TRBV5-1 and TRBJ2-2; D is possibly TRBD1 (7 bases). The CDR3 has 15 amino acids. The V end was cut by 3 bases, the J end by 2 bases, with 11 bases between. Germline values: CDR1 SGHRS, CDR2 YFSETQ. CDR3 coding DNA: TGCGCCAGCAGCTCGCGGGACAGAAACACCGGGGAGCTGTTTTTT. Encoded protein: CASSSRDRNTGELFF.

V and J are TRBV19 and TRBJ1-1; 7 bases map to TRBD1. Germline trimming cut 3 bases from V and 5 bases from J; bases unmatched to any gene: 6. Germline CDR1 LNHDA, CDR2 SQIVND (reference sequence). The CDR3 extends over 14 amino acids. CDR3 region: CASSMRQGRTEAFF. The CDR3 region has the DNA TGTGCCAGTAGTATGAGACAGGGAAGGACTGAAGCTTTCTTT.

J is TRBJ2-7 and V is TRBV5-5; 8 bases agree with TRBD2. The V and J ends lost 2 bases and 6 bases, in that order; junction bases with no gene match: 16. Germline CDR1 is SGHKS and CDR2 is YYEKEE (reference sequence). The CDR3 contains 17 residues. This chain's CDR3 is CASSFTLAEIPSGEQYF. CDR3 bases: TGTGCCAGCAGCTTCACACTAGCGGAAATCCCCTCCGGCGAGCAGTACTTC.

The gene calls are TRBV7-9 and TRBJ1-3; 10 nucleotides match TRBD1. Looked up from germline, CDR1 is SEHNR and CDR2 is FQNEAQ (reference sequence). This CDR3 contains 16 residues. V lost 5 bases, J lost 4 bases, and 8 bases stayed unmatched. In DNA, the CDR3 is TGTGCCAGCAGCCCCAGACAGGGGGCGAAAGGAAACACCATATATTTT. Amino acids: CASSPRQGAKGNTIYF.

The genes are TRBV28 and TRBJ1-2; D may be TRBD1 (5 bases). There are 13 residues in the CDR3. V dropped 2 bases and J dropped 3 bases, with 7 bases sitting between them. CDR1 MDHEN and CDR2 SYDVKM come from the germline V gene. The CDR3 DNA follows: TGTGCCAGCAGTTTAGACAGCTACTATGGCTACACCTTC. It specifies CASSLDSYYGYTF.

J is TRBJ2-5 and V is TRBV5-1; maybe TRBD1 (6 bases). Per germline, CDR1 SGHRS and CDR2 YFSETQ. The CDR3 sequence is 15 residues long. With 3 bases removed from V and 2 bases from J, the gap between germline ends came to 14 bases. The CDR3 reads CASSSLPDRQETQYF. The CDR3 nucleotides are TGCGCCAGCAGCTCCTTACCAGACAGGCAAGAGACCCAGTACTTC.

The CDR3 sequence is CASSWGGVSEAFF. The CDR3 DNA follows: TGTGCCAGCAGCTGGGGCGGGGTTTCTGAAGCTTTCTTT. V and J are TRBV5-6 and TRBJ1-1, with a weak D call TRBD1 (5 bases). Trimming left V 3 bases short and J 6 bases short, with 12 bases between. This CDR3 region has 13 residues. The V gene's germline CDR1 is SGHDT and CDR2 YYEEEE.